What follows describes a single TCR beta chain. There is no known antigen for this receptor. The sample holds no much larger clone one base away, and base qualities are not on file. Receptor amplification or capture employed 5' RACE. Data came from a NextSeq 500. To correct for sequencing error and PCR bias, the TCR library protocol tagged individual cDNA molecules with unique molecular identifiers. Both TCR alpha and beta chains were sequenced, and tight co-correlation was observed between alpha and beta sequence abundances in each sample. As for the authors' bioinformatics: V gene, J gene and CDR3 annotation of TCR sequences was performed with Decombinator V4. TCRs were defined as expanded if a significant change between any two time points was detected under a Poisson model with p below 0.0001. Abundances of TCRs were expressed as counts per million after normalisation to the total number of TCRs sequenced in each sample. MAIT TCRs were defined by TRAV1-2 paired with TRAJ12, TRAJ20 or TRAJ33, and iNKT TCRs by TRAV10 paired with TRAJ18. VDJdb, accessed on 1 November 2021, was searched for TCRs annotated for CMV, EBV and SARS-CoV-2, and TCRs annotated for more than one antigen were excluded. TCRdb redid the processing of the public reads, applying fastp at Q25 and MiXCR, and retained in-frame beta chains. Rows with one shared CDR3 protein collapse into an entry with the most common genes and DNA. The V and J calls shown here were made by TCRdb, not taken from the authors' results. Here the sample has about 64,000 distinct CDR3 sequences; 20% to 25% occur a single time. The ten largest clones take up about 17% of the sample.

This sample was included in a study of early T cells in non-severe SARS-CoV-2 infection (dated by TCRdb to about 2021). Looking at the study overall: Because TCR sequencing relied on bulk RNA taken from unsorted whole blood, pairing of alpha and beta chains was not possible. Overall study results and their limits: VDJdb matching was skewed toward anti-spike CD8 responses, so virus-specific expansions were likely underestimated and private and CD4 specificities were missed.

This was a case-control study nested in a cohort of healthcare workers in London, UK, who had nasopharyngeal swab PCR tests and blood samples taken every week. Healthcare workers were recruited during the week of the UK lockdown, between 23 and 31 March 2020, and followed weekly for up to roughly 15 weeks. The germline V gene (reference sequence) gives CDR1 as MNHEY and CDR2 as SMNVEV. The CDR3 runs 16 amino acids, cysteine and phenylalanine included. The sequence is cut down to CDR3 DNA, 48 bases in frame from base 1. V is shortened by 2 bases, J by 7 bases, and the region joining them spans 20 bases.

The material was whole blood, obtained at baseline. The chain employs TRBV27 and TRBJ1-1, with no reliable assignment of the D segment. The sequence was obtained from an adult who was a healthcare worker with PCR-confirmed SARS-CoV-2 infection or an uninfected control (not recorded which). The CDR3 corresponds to CASSLKSPWEMFEAFF. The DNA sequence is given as TGTGCCAGCAGTTTAAAGTCCCCCTGGGAGATGTTTGAAGCTTTCTTT.